This T cell receptor beta chain is drawn from a study of T cell repertoires in cytomegalovirus infection. The wider study: Public signatures in TCR beta pointed to CMV infection and matching HLA type. Study-level findings and limits: CMV-specific TCR beta clonotypes restricted by HLA-C dominated the ex vivo response. Frequencies of public TCR beta families were cumulated, and this identified carriers of CMV plus the relevant HLA.

One entry per CDR3 protein results from TCRdb running MiXCR on the reads. The table has hundreds of thousands of distinct CDR3 sequences, 35% seen once. A remark on this clonotype: The antigen is unknown.

The CDR3 has 15 amino acids. In germline, CDR1 is LNHDA, CDR2 SQIVND (reference sequence). V gave up 5 bases and J gave up 3 bases, with 17 bases separating them. This receptor was identified in a human donor in good health (CMV status not recorded). Some clones in this sample may be carry-over from other donors' samples. This sequence joins TRBV19 and TRBJ2-7; D unresolved. The sequencing input was PBMCs. The CDR3 loop is CASSSYLDGRYEQYF. Here the CDR3 DNA reads TGTGCCAGTAGTTCTTACCTGGACGGCCGCTACGAGCAGTACTTC.